The subject of this entry is one T cell receptor beta chain. This record belongs to a study of blood T cell repertoires in COVID-19. Study-level information: Researchers got acute and convalescent COVID-19 samples from the United States, Italy and Spain. In each case, the material was cDNA or gDNA derived from T cells, B-cell-depleted T cells, or PBMCs.

The V end lost 0 bases, the J end lost 4 bases, and 9 bases lay between the germline ends. The CDR3 extends over 13 amino acids. Germline V gene data show CDR1 as GTSNPN and CDR2 as SVGIG (reference sequence). Original processing notes: Amplifying reference gene primers gave estimates of nucleated cell counts. The repertoire was sequenced with immunoSEQ multiplex PCR; TCRdb's copy has only in-frame clones and lacks some. V and J calls and clone size are copied from that table; D and trimming were computed from the DNA. This table holds roughly 440,000 clones, 88% found once. The rearrangement links TRBV30 to TRBJ1-2; TRBD1 might be the D (5 bases). The sample taken for sequencing was peripheral blood. This clonotype originated in a woman in her forties or fifties with COVID-19, enrolled during active disease. CDR3 nucleotides: TGTGCCTGGAGTGTACAGGCTACCTATGGCTACACCTTC. Translated, it gives CAWSVQATYGYTF.